The clone carrying this T cell receptor (beta chain) was picked up many times. This sample is part of a study of blood T cell repertoires in COVID-19. Study background: Sources were T cells, B-cell-depleted T cells, or PBMCs; the material itself was cDNA or gDNA.

The protocol was immunoSEQ multiplex PCR, while the TCRdb copy is restricted to in-frame clones and leaves out a portion. The sample carries approximately 180,000 clones, 80% to 90% recorded once. V was clipped by 6 bases and J by 0 bases; unmatched bases: 10. The CDR3 is 16 residues long. CDR1 is MDHEN, CDR2 SYDVKM, per germline. Sequenced: peripheral blood. The gene calls are TRBV28 and TRBJ1-1, with 7 bases fitting TRBD1. The sequence was collected from an elderly woman with COVID-19, enrolled during active disease. The CDR3 loop is CASSRELRGLNTEAFF. The CDR3, as DNA: TGTGCCAGCAGCCGGGAACTCAGGGGGTTGAACACTGAAGCTTTCTTT. The variable domain in full, completed from reference TRBV28 and TRBJ1-1, reads DVKVTQSSRYLVKRTGEKVFLECVQDMDHENMFWYRQDPGLGLRLIYFSYDVKMKEKGDIPEGYSVSREKKERFSLILESASTNQTSMYLCASSRELRGLNTEAFFGQGTRLTVV.